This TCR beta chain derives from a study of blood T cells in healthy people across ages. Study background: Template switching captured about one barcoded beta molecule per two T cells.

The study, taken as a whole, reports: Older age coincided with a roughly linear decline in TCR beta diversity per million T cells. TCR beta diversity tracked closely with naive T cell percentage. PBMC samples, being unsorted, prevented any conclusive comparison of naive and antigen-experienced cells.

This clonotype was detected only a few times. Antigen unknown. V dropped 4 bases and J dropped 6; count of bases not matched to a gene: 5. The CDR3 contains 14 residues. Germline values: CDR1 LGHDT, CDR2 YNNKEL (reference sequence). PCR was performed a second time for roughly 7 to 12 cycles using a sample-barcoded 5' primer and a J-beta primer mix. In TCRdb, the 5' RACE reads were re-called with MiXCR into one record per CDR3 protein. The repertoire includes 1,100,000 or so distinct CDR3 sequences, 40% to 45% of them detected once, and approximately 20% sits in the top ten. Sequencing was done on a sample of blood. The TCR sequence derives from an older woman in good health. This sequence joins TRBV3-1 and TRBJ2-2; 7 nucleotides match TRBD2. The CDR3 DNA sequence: TGTGCCAGCAGCCGACAGCGGGACTCCGGGGAGCTGTTTTTT. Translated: CASSRQRDSGELFF.